A single T cell receptor beta chain is shown here with its context. The entry originates in a study of blood T cell repertoires in COVID-19. As for the study in general: The cDNA or gDNA used as material had been derived from T cells, B-cell-depleted T cells, or PBMCs.

Per the germline V gene, CDR1 is SGHRS and CDR2 is YFSETQ. V was shortened by 0 bases and J by 0 bases, with 10 bases between the two germline ends. This CDR3 has 16 amino acids. During active infection, Seattle patients enrolled and were then monitored through disease. In the authors' workflow: Amplification of reference gene primers provided the estimated nucleated cell counts. This table comes from immunoSEQ multiplex PCR, and its TCRdb copy is limited to in-frame clones, with some not included. V, J and clone size reflect that table, while D and trimming were determined from the DNA. The sample includes approximately 290,000 clones, approximately 85% of them seen just once.

The sequence was collected from a human donor with COVID-19, enrolled during active disease. The donor label of this sample is uncertain. The sequencing sample was made of peripheral blood. The chain couples TRBV5-1 to TRBJ1-3; tentatively, D is TRBD1 (5 bases). The CDR3: CASSLAQVSSGNTIYF. The CDR3 nucleotides are TGCGCCAGCAGCTTGGCACAGGTTTCCTCTGGAAACACCATATATTTT.